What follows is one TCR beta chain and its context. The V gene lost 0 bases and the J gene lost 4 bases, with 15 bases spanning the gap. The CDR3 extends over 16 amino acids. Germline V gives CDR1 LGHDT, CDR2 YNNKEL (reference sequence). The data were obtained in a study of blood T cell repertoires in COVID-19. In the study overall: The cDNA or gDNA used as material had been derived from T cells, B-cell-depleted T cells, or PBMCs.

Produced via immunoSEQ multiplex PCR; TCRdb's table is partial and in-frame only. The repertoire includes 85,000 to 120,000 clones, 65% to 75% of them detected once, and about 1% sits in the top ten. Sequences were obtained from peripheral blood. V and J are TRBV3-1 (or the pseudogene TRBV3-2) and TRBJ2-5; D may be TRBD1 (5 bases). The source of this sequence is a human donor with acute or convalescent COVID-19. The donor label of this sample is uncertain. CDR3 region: CASSQDRWGRGETQYF. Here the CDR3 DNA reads TGTGCCAGCAGCCAAGATCGTTGGGGAAGGGGAGAGACCCAGTACTTC.